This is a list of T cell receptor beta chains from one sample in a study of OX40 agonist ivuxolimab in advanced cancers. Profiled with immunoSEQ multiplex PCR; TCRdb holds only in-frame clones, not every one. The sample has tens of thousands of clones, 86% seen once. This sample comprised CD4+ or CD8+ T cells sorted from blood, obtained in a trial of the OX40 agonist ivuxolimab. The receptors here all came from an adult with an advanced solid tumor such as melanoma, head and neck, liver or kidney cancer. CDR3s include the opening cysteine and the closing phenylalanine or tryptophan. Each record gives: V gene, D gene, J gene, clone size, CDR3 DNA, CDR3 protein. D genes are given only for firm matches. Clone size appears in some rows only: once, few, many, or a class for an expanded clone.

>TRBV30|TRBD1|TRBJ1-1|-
TGTGCCTGGAGTCGTGGACAGGGGGTTAGGGGCACTGAAGCTTTCTTT
CAWSRGQGVRGTEAFF
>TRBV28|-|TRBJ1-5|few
TGTGCCAGCAGTTTAAGTGGCAGCAATCAGCCCCAGCATTTT
CASSLSGSNQPQHF
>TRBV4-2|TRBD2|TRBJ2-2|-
TGTGCCAGCAGCCCGGGACTAGCGGGGGGGCTGAACACCGGGGAGCTGTTTTTT
CASSPGLAGGLNTGELFF
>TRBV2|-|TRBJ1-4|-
TGTGCCAGCAGTGAAATAGGGACAACTAATGAAAAACTGTTTTTT
CASSEIGTTNEKLFF
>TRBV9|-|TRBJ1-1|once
TGTGCCAGCAGCGTAGGGACGGAGAGGACTGAAGCTTTCTTT
CASSVGTERTEAFF
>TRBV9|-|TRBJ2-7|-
TGTGCCAGCAGCGTAGACGGGGATTTTCATAACGAGCAGTACTTC
CASSVDGDFHNEQYF
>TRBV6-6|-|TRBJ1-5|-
TGTGCCAGCAGTAGGGGCCGTCAGCCCCAGCATTTT
CASSRGRQPQHF
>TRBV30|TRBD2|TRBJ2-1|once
TGTGCCTGGGGCAGCGGGAGGTATGAGCAGTTCTTC
CAWGSGRYEQFF
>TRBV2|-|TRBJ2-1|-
TGTGCCAGCACAGGGAATGAGCAGTTCTTC
CASTGNEQFF
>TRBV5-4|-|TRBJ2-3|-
TGTGCCAGCAGCTCCAGGGCCGCAGATACGCAGTATTTT
CASSSRAADTQYF
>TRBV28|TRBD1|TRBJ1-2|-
TGTGCCAGCAGGCAAAGGACAGGGGATGGCTACACCTTC
CASRQRTGDGYTF
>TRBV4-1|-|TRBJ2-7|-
TGCGCCAGCAGCCAAGTTTCTATTTCCTACGAGCAGTACTTC
CASSQVSISYEQYF
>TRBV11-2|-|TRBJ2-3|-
TGTGCCAGCAGCCTCCAATTGACAGCCACAGATACGCAGTATTTT
CASSLQLTATDTQYF
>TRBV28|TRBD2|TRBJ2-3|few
TGTGCCAGCCGGTCCGGGACTAGCGGGAGGGCCGGAGTAAATACGCAGTATTTT
CASRSGTSGRAGVNTQYF
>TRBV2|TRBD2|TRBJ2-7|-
TGTGCCAGCGGGACCGAACTAGGACGTGTAGCGGGAGGGCCGGGTTCCGAGCAGTACTTC
CASGTELGRVAGGPGSEQYF
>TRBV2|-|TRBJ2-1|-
TGTGCCAGCAGGGGGGCGGGAGAAAGCAATGAGCAGTTCTTC
CASRGAGESNEQFF
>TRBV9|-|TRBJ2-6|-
TGTGCCAGCAGCGTAGGCGGAGCTTCCTCTGGGGCCAACGTCCTGACTTTC
CASSVGGASSGANVLTF
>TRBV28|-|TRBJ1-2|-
TGTGCCAGCAGTCGTAGTTACGGGCCTGATGGTTCCGACTATGGCTACACCTTC
CASSRSYGPDGSDYGYTF
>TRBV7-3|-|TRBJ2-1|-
TGTGCCAGCAGTCGGCCCACAGCCAGCTCCTACAATGAGCAGTTCTTC
CASSRPTASSYNEQFF
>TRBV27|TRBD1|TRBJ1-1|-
TGTGCCAGCAGTCACGGCCAGGGGGCAAGGACTGAAGCTTTCTTT
CASSHGQGARTEAFF
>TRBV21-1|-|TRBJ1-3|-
TGTGCCAGCACCCCCTCCGGGTGTAGGGACACCATATATTTT
CASTPSGCRDTIYF
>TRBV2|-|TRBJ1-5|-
TGTGCCAGCAGCCTACAAGAAATTAGCAATCAGCCCCAGCATTTT
CASSLQEISNQPQHF
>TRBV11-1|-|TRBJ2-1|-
TGTGCCAGCAGCGCCGACAGCTACAATGAGCAGTTCTTC
CASSADSYNEQFF
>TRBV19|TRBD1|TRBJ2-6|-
TGTGCCAGTAGTCCCACAAGACAGGGGGGGGCCAACGTCCTGACTTTC
CASSPTRQGGANVLTF
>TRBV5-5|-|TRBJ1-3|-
TGTGCCAGCAGCTTGTGGAATAGTGGAAACACCATATATTTT
CASSLWNSGNTIYF
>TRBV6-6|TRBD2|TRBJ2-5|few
TGTGCCAGCACCTCGGGGGGGAGGGCGGAGACCCAGTACTTC
CASTSGGRAETQYF
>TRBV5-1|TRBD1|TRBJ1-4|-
TGCGCCAGCAGCTCGGGACAGGCGCATGAAAAACTGTTTTTT
CASSSGQAHEKLFF
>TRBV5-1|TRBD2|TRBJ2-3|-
TGCGCCAGCAGCTTGGGACTAGCTGAAGGGGCAGATACGCAGTATTTT
CASSLGLAEGADTQYF
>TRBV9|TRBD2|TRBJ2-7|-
TGTGCCAGCAGCGTAGCCCCGGGGGGCGAGCAGTACTTC
CASSVAPGGEQYF
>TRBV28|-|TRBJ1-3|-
TGTGCCAGCAGTAACAGGGTACAAAGTGGAAACACCATATATTTT
CASSNRVQSGNTIYF
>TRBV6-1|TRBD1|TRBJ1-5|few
TGTGCCAGCAATCCGACAGGGTCGAATCAGCCCCAGCATTTT
CASNPTGSNQPQHF
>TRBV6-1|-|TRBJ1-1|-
TGTGCCAGCAGTGCAAACAGCTACTACACTGAAGCTTTCTTT
CASSANSYYTEAFF
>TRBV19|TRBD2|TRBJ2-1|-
TGTGCCAGTAGTATAGAACTAGCGGGAGGTATCAATGAGCAGTTCTTC
CASSIELAGGINEQFF
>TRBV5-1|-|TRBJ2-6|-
TGCGCCAGCAGAGCCAGCTCTGGGGCCAACGTCCTGACTTTC
CASRASSGANVLTF
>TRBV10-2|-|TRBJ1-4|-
TGCGCCAGCATGGGTGGGAGTAATGAAAAACTGTTTTTT
CASMGGSNEKLFF
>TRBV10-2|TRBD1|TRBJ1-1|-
TGCGCCAGCACCCGGACAGGGGGGCAAGACACTGAAGCTTTCTTT
CASTRTGGQDTEAFF
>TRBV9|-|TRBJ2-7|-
TGTGCCAGCAGCGTAGCTGGAACTTCCTACGAGCAGTACTTC
CASSVAGTSYEQYF
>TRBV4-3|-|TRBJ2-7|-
TGCGCCAGCAGCCAAGGCAGGATGAGGAGGGACGAGCAGTACTTC
CASSQGRMRRDEQYF
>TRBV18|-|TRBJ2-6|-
TGTGCCAGCTCACCGGGTACGGGCTCAGGGGCCAACGTCCTGACTTTC
CASSPGTGSGANVLTF
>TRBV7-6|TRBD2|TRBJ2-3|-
TGTGCCAGCAGCTTAGTGGGACTAGCGGGGGGGCGGACAGATACGCAGTATTTT
CASSLVGLAGGRTDTQYF
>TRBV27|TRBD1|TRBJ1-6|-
TGTGCCAGCAGTCCTAGACAGGGACCCTTTAATTCACCCCTCCACTTT
CASSPRQGPFNSPLHF
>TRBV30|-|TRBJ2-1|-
TGTGCCTGGAGTCGGGGGGCGGTTGAGCAGTTCTTC
CAWSRGAVEQFF
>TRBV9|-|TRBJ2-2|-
TGTGCCAGCAGCCCACGGGACACCGGGGAGCTGTTTTTT
CASSPRDTGELFF
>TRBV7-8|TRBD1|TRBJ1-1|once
TGTGCCAGCAGCTTACCCTCCGGGACAGGGGGCACTGAAGCTTTCTTT
CASSLPSGTGGTEAFF
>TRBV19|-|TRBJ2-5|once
TGTGCCCGGGGGACAGATACCCGGACCCAGTACTTC
CARGTDTRTQYF
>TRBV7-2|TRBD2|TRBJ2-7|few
TGTGCCAGCAGCCTCGGACTAGCGGGAAAGGTTGACTACGAGCAGTACTTC
CASSLGLAGKVDYEQYF
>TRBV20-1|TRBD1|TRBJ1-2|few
TGCAGTGCTGGGACAGGGGACTACACCTTC
CSAGTGDYTF
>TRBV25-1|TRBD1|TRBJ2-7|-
TGTGCCAGCAGTGAATATCCGGGGACAGGGGGCGGCGAGCAGTACTTC
CASSEYPGTGGGEQYF
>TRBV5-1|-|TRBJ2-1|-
TGCGCCAGCAGCTTGGATGCTAGCCCGAAACACAATGAGCAGTTCTTC
CASSLDASPKHNEQFF
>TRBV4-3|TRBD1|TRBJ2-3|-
TGCGCCAGCAGCCAAGAGAGGTGGCAGGGGGCGAATACGCAGTATTTT
CASSQERWQGANTQYF
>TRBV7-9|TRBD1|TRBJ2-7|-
TGTGCCAGCAGCCCCCCCCTAAGACAGGGGTTATACGAGCAGTACTTC
CASSPPLRQGLYEQYF
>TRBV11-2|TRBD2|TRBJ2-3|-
TGTGCCAGCAGCTTAAGGACTAGCGGCCCAGTGGGTACGCAGTATTTT
CASSLRTSGPVGTQYF
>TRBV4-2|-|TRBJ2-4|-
TGTGCCAGCAGCCAAGATGGGCAGGGCGGCAAAAACATTCAGTACTTC
CASSQDGQGGKNIQYF
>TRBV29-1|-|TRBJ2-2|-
TGCAGCGTTTGGGGCACCGGGGAGCTGTTTTTT
CSVWGTGELFF
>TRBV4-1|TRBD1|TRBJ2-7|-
TGCGCCAGCAGCCGGGGGGACAGGGGACCCTACGAGCAGTACTTC
CASSRGDRGPYEQYF
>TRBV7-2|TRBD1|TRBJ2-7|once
TGTGCCAGCAGCCGAGGAGACAGGGTGTACGAGCAGTACTTC
CASSRGDRVYEQYF
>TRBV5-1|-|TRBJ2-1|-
TGCGCCAGCCGATGGAATAGCGCGGACAATGAGCAGTTCTTC
CASRWNSADNEQFF
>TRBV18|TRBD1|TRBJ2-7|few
TGTGCCAGCTCACCGGGACAGAGCGCCTACGAGCAGTACTTC
CASSPGQSAYEQYF
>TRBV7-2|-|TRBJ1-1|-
TGTGCCAGCAGCTTAGAGGGTACAGGCCTGAACACTGAAGCTTTCTTT
CASSLEGTGLNTEAFF
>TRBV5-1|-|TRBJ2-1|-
TGCGCCAGCAGCGCCCCGGCCCCTGAGCAGTTCTTC
CASSAPAPEQFF